This TCR beta chain was captured by sequencing in a study of CD8+CD57+ T cells in acquired aplastic anemia. Patients chosen for sequencing had CD8+CD57+ cells that had expanded, as shown by flow cytometry. Blood came from patients not yet given any therapy. TCR beta VDJ combinations and CDR3 sequences were profiled from genomic DNA. TCRdb fed the reads into MiXCR, producing one record per CDR3 protein. This sample has around 430,000 distinct CDR3 sequences; around 30% occur once, and the top ten carry 0.7% to 1%. This clonotype was seen only a few times. Its antigen is unknown. CDR1 is DFQATT, CDR2 SNEGSKA, per germline (reference sequence). V lost 8 bases to trimming and J lost 5 bases, with 18 bases between them. CDR3 length: 13 residues. Study-wide results and caveats: Patients and controls were found to share twenty-nine CD8+ CDR3 sequences. CD8+ Simpson's diversity did not differ significantly between patients and controls.

The chain joins TRBV20-1 to TRBJ1-1, with D maybe TRBD1 (5 bases). The source material was sorted CD4+, CD8+, or CD8+CD57+ T cells (not recorded which) from PBMCs. The sequence came from a human donor with aplastic anemia. As DNA, the CDR3 is TGCAGTCGGTGGCAGGGAGCTAAGACTGAAGCTTTCTTT. Protein product: CSRWQGAKTEAFF.